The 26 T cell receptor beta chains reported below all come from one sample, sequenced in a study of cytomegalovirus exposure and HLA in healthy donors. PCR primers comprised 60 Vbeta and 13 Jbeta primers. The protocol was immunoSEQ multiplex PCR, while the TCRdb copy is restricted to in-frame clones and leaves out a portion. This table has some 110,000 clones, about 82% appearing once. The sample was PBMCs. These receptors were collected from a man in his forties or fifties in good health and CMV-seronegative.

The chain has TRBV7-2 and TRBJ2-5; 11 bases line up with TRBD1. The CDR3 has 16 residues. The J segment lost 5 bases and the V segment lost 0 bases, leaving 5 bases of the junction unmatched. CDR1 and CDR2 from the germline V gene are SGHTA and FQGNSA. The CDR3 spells CASSLAGQGVRETQYF. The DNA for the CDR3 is TGTGCCAGCAGCTTAGCGGGACAGGGGGTTAGGGAGACCCAGTACTTC.

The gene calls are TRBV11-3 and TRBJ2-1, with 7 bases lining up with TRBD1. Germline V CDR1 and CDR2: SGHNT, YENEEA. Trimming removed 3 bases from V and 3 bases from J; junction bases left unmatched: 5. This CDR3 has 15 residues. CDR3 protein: CASSFRDSGYNEQFF. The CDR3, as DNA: TGTGCCAGCAGCTTCCGGGACAGTGGCTACAATGAGCAGTTCTTC.

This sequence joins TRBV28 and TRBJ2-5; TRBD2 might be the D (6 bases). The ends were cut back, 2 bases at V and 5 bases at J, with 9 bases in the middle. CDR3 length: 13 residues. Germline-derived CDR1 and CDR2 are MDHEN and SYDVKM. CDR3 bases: TGTGCCAGCAGTTTAAGTGGAGGGGAGACCCAGTACTTC. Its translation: CASSLSGGETQYF.

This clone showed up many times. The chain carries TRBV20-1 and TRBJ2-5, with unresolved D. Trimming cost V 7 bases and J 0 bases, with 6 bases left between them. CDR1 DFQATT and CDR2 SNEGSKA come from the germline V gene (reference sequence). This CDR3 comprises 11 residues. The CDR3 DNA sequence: TGCAGTGGACAACACCAAGAGACCCAGTACTTC. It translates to CSGQHQETQYF.

CDR3 coding DNA: TGCGCCAGCAGTTGGACAGGGGCTGGCAATCAGCCCCAGCATTTT. This gives the protein CASSWTGAGNQPQHF. V gene TRBV4-1 combines with J gene TRBJ1-5; 9 bases map to TRBD1. The CDR3 consists of 15 residues. Germline V gives CDR1 MGHRA, CDR2 YSYEKL. The V segment lost 6 bases and the J segment 2 bases; nucleotides outside the gene matches: 5.

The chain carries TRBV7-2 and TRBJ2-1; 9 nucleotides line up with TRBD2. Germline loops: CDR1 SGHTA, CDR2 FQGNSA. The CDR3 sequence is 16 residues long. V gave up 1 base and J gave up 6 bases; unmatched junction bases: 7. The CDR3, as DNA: TGTGCCAGCAGCTTAGAGGCGGGGGGGCCTTTCAATGAGCAGTTCTTC. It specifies CASSLEAGGPFNEQFF.

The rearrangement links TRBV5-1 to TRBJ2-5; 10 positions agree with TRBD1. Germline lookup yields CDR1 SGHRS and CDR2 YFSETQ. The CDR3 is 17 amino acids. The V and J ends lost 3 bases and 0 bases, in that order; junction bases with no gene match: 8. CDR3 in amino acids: CASSSGQGSLYQETQYF. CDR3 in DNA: TGCGCCAGCAGCTCGGGACAGGGGTCATTGTACCAAGAGACCCAGTACTTC.

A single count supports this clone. The CDR3 DNA reads as TGTGCCAGCCGGTCACATTATGAGGACACTGAAGCTTTCTTT. This codes for CASRSHYEDTEAFF. The V and J genes are TRBV28 and TRBJ1-1, with unresolved D. V was pared by 8 bases and J by 3 bases, with 16 bases between. Germline V CDR1 and CDR2: MDHEN, SYDVKM. The CDR3 is 14 residues long. The variable domain in full, completed from reference TRBV28 and TRBJ1-1, reads DVKVTQSSRYLVKRTGEKVFLECVQDMDHENMFWYRQDPGLGLRLIYFSYDVKMKEKGDIPEGYSVSREKKERFSLILESASTNQTSMYLCASRSHYEDTEAFFGQGTRLTVV.

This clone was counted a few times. The CDR3 nucleotides read TGTGCCAGCAGCTCGACAGGGGAGGGCTACACCTTC. Its protein is CASSSTGEGYTF. This sequence joins TRBV5-4 and TRBJ1-2, with 8 bases matching TRBD1. This CDR3 is built from 12 residues. Germline CDR1 and CDR2: SGHNT and YYREEE (reference sequence). V lost 3 bases to trimming and J lost 8 bases; unmatched junction nucleotides: 3. Complete variable domain (other parts from reference TRBV5-4 and TRBJ1-2): ETGVTQSPTHLIKTRGQQVTLRCSSQSGHNTVSWYQQALGQGPQFIFQYYREEENGRGNFPPRFSGLQFPNYSSELNVNALELDDSALYLCASSSTGEGYTFGSGTRLTVV.

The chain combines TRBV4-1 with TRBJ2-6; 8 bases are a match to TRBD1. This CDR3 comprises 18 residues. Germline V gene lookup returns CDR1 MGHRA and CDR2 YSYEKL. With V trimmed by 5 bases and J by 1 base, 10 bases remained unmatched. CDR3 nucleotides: TGCGCCAGCAGCACCCGACAGGGGCCCTTTTCTGGGGCCAACGTCCTGACTTTC. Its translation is CASSTRQGPFSGANVLTF.

The CDR3 loop reads CASSLVSGGAEGEEKLFF. The CDR3 DNA reads TGTGCCAGCAGCTTAGTGTCAGGGGGCGCCGAGGGGGAGGAAAAACTGTTTTTT. The chain has TRBV7-2 and TRBJ1-4; 8 bases align to TRBD1. V gave up 1 base and J gave up 8 bases; unmatched junction bases: 15. Germline V gene lookup returns CDR1 SGHTA and CDR2 FQGNSA. This CDR3 spans 18 amino acids. The full variable domain, in which reference TRBV7-2 and TRBJ1-4 provide the parts outside the CDR3, is GAGVSQSPSNKVTEKGKDVELRCDPISGHTALYWYRQSLGQGLEFLIYFQGNSAPDKSGLPSDRFSAERTGGSVSTLTIQRTQQEDSAVYLCASSLVSGGAEGEEKLFFGSGTQLSVL.

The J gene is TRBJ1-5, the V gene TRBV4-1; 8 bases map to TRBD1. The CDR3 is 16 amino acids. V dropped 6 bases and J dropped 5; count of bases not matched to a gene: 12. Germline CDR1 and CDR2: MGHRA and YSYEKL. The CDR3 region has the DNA TGCGCCAGCAGGGCGATACACAGGGGGAGCGATCAGCCCCAGCATTTT. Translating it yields CASRAIHRGSDQPQHF.

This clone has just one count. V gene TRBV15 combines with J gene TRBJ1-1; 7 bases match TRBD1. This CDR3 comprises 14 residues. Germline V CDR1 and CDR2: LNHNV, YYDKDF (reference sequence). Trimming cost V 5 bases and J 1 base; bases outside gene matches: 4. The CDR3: CATSEGQRNTEAFF. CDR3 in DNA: TGTGCCACCAGCGAGGGACAGCGGAACACTGAAGCTTTCTTT. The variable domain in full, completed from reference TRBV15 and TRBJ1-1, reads DAMVIQNPRYQVTQFGKPVTLSCSQTLNHNVMYWYQQKSSQAPKLLFHYYDKDFNNEADTPDNFQSRRPNTSFCFLDIRSPGLGDTAMYLCATSEGQRNTEAFFGQGTRLTVV.

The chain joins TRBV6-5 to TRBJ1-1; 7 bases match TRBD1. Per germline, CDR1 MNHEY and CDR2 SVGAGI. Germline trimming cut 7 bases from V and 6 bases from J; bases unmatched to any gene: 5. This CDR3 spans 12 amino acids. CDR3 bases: TGTGCCAGCAACTCGAGGGGGCCTGAAGCTTTCTTT. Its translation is CASNSRGPEAFF.

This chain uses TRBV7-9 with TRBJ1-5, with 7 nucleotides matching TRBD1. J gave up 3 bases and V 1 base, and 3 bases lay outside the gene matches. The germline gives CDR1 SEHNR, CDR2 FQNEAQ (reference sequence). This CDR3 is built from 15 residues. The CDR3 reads CASSLEGQFNQPQHF. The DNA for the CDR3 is TGTGCCAGCAGCTTAGAGGGACAGTTCAATCAGCCCCAGCATTTT.

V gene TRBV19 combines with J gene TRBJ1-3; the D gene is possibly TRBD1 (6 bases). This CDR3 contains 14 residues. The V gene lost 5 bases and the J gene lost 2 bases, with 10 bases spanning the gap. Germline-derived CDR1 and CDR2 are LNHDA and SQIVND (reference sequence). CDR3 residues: CASSADSPGNTIYF. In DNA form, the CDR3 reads TGTGCCAGTAGTGCGGACAGCCCTGGAAACACCATATATTTT.

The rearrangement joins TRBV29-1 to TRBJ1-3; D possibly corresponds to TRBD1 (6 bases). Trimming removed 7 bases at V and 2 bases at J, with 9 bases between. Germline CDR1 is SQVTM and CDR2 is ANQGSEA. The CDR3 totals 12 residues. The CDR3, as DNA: TGCAGCGCAACAGGGACTGGAAACACCATATATTTT. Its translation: CSATGTGNTIYF. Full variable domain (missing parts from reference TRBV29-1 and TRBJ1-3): SAVISQKPSRDICQRGTSLTIQCQVDSQVTMMFWYRQQPGQSLTLIATANQGSEATYESGFVIDKFPISRPNLTFSTLTVSNMSPEDSSIYLCSATGTGNTIYFGEGSWLTVV.

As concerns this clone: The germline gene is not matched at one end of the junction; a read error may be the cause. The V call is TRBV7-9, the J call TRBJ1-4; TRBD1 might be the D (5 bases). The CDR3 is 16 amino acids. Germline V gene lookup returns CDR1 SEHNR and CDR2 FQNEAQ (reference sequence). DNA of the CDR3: TGTTCCAGCAGCTTAACGGGGGTGGGGAATAATGAAAAACTGTTTTTT. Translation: CSSSLTGVGNNEKLFF.

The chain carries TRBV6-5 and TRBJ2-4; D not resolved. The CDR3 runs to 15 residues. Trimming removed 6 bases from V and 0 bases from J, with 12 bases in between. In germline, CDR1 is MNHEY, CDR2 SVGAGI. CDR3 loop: CASSPQVLAKNIQYF. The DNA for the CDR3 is TGTGCCAGCAGCCCCCAGGTCCTAGCCAAAAACATTCAGTACTTC.

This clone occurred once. CDR3 in DNA: TGTGCCAGCAGGGTCCGGGGACAGTCTATACCCCCGCTACTGAACACTGAAGCTTTCTTT. Translation: CASRVRGQSIPPLLNTEAFF. The J gene is TRBJ1-1, the V gene TRBV6-4; 7 nucleotides align to TRBD1. This CDR3 is 20 amino acids long. Germline V CDR1 and CDR2: MRHNA, SNTAGT. V was clipped by 6 bases and J by 0 bases; unmatched bases: 22.

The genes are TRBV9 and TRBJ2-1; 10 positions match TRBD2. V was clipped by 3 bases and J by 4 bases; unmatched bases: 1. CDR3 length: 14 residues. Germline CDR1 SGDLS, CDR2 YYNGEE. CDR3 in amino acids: CASSASGGYNEQFF. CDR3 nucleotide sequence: TGTGCCAGCAGCGCTAGCGGGGGTTACAATGAGCAGTTCTTC.

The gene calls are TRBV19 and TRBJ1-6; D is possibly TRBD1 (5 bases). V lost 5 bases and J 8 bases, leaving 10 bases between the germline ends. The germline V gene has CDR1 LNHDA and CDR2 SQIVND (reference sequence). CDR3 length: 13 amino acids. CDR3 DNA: TGTGCCAGTAGTCCGGGACTCTATTCACCCCTCCACTTT. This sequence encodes CASSPGLYSPLHF.

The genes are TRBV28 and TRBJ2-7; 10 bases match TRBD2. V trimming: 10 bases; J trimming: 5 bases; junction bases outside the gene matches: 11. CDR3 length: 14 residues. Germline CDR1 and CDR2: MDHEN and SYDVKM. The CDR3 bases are TGTGCCACCACCCAACAGCGGGGGGGGGACGAGCAGTACGTC. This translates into CATTQQRGGDEQYV.

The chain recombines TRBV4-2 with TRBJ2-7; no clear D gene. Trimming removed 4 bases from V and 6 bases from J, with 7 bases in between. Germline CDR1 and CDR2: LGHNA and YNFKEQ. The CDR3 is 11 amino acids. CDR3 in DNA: TGTGCCAGCAGCCCCGGGTCCGAGCAGTACTTC. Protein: CASSPGSEQYF.

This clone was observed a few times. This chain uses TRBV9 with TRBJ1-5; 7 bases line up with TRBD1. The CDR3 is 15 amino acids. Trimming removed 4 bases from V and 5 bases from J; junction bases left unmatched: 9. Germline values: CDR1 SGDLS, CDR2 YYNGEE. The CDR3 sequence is CASSTRQGPDQPQHF. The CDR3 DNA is TGTGCCAGCAGCACCCGACAGGGACCGGATCAGCCCCAGCATTTT.

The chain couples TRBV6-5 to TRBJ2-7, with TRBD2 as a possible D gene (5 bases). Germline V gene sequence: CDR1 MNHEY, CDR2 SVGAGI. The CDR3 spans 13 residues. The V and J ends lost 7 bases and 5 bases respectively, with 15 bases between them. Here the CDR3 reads CASTTARGHEQYF. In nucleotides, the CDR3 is TGTGCCAGCACGACCGCACGGGGTCACGAGCAGTACTTC.